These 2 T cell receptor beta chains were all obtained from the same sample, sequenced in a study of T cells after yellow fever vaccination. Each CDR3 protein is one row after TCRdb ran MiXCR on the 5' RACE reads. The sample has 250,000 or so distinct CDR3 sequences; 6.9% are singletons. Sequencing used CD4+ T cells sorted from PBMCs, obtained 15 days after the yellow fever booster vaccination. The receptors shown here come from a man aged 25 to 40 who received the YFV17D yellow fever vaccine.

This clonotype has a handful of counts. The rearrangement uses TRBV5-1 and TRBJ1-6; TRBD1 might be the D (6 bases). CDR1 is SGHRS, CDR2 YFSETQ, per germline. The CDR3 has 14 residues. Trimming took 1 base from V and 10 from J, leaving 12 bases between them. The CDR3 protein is CASSLTGLRSPLHF. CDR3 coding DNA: TGCGCCAGCAGCTTGACAGGGCTCAGGTCACCCCTCCACTTT. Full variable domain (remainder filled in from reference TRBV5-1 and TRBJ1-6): KAGVTQTPRYLIKTRGQQVTLSCSPISGHRSVSWYQQTPGQGLQFLFEYFSETQRNKGNFPGRFSGRQFSNSRSEMNVSTLELGDSALYLCASSLTGLRSPLHFGNGTRLTVT.

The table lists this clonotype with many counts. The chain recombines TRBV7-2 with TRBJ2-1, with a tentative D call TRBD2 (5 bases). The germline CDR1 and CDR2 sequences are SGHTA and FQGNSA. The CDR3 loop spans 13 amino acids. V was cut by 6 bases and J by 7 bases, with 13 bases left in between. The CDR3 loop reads CASRQARDNEQFF. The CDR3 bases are TGTGCCAGCAGGCAAGCTCGGGATAATGAGCAGTTCTTC. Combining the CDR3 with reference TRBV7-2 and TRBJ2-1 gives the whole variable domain GAGVSQSPSNKVTEKGKDVELRCDPISGHTALYWYRQSLGQGLEFLIYFQGNSAPDKSGLPSDRFSAERTGGSVSTLTIQRTQQEDSAVYLCASRQARDNEQFFGPGTRLTVL.